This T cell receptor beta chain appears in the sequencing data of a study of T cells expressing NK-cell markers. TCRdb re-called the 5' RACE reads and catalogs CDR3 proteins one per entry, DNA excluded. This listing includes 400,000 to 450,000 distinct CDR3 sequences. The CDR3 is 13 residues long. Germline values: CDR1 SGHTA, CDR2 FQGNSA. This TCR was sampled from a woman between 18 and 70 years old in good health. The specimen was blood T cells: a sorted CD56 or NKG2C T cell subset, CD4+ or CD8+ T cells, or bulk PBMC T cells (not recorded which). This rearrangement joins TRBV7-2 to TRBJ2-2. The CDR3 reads CASSNRQAGELFF.